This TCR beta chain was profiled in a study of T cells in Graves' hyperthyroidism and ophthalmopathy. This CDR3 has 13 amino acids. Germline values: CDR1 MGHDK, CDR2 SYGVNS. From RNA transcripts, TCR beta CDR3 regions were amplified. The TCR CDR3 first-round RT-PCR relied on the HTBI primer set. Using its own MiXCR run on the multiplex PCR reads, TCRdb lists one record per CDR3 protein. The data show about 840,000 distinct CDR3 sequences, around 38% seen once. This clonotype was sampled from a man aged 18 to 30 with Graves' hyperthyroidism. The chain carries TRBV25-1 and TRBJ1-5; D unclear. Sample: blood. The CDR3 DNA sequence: TGTGCTAGACTCAGACCGGGCAATCAGCCCCAGCATTTT. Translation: CARLRPGNQPQHF.